These 27 T cell receptor beta chains share one sample of origin, sequenced in a study of CD8+CD57+ T cells in acquired aplastic anemia. By flow cytometry, patients selected for sequencing had shown an expansion of CD8+CD57+ cells. Genomic DNA was employed as the template in profiling TCR beta VDJ and CDR3. TCRdb reprocessed the reads with MiXCR, giving one entry per CDR3 protein. The data show 250,000 or so distinct CDR3 sequences, with approximately 45% seen just once and about 8.3% held by the top ten. Sequencing was performed on sorted CD4+, CD8+, or CD8+CD57+ T cells (not recorded which) from PBMCs. All receptors come from a human donor with aplastic anemia.

This clonotype has at least ten counts. The CDR3 region is CSARETGGLVSQPQHF. The DNA for the CDR3 is TGCAGTGCTAGAGAGACAGGGGGCTTGGTTTCTCAGCCCCAGCATTTT. The V call is TRBV20-1, the J call TRBJ1-5; 10 bases map to TRBD1. Germline lookup yields CDR1 DFQATT and CDR2 SNEGSKA (reference sequence). Trimming took 0 bases from V and 6 from J; bases not matched to a gene: 8. CDR3 length equals 16 residues.

This clonotype was found many times. The rearrangement links TRBV4-1 to TRBJ1-5, with 7 bases identical to TRBD1. This CDR3 has 15 residues. J was trimmed by 5 bases and V by 1 base; bases with no gene match: 5. Germline V lookup: CDR1 MGHRA, CDR2 YSYEKL. The CDR3 sequence: CASSQVGQDHQPQHF. CDR3 DNA: TGCGCCAGCAGCCAAGTCGGACAGGACCATCAGCCCCAGCATTTT.

This chain uses TRBV2 with TRBJ1-2; TRBD1 agrees at 10 bases. The germline CDR1 and CDR2 sequences are SNHLY and FYNNEI. There are 16 residues in the CDR3. The J segment lost 3 bases and the V segment lost 6 bases, leaving 10 bases of the junction unmatched. CDR3 protein: CASSPDRGPRDYGYTF. CDR3 DNA: TGTGCCAGCAGCCCTGACAGGGGGCCTAGGGACTATGGCTACACCTTC.

This clonotype turned up a few times. This chain links TRBV7-9 with TRBJ2-5; weak D call: TRBD2 (5 bases). Deletions cut 5 bases from V and 7 bases from J, with 14 bases between. Germline CDR1 SEHNR, CDR2 FQNEAQ (reference sequence). This CDR3 comprises 13 residues. DNA of the CDR3: TGTGCCAGCAGCCAAGGACTTTATGGGACCCAGTACTTC. Encoded protein: CASSQGLYGTQYF.

About this clonotype itself: A read error may explain this, as a much larger clone is one base away. This chain links TRBV7-2 with TRBJ2-7, with 8 bases that match TRBD1. CDR1 SGHTA and CDR2 FQGNSA come from the germline V gene. This CDR3 comprises 11 residues. The CDR3 bases are TGCGCCAGCACAGGGGGGTACGAGCAGCACTTC. Translated: CASTGGYEQHF.

This clonotype was counted at least ten times. J is TRBJ1-6 and V is TRBV9, with 8 bases lining up with TRBD1. The CDR3 contains 14 residues. CDR1 is SGDLS and CDR2 is YYNGEE in the germline V gene. With V trimmed by 6 bases and J by 10 bases, 9 bases remained unmatched. The CDR3 is CASNTGQVLSPLHF. DNA for the CDR3: TGTGCCAGCAATACGGGACAGGTCTTGTCACCCCTCCACTTT.

Ten or more counts support this clonotype. The chain combines TRBV20-1 with TRBJ1-1; 7 bases align to TRBD1. In germline, CDR1 is DFQATT, CDR2 SNEGSKA (reference sequence). The CDR3 consists of 13 residues. J was trimmed by 10 bases and V by 5 bases; bases with no gene match: 13. CDR3 loop: CSAPTGKHRGAFF. In nucleotides, the CDR3 is TGCAGTGCTCCGACAGGGAAACACAGGGGAGCTTTCTTT.

CDR3 residues: CASSHLDRNNEQFF. Written as DNA, the CDR3 is TGTGCCAGCAGCCACCTAGACAGAAACAATGAGCAGTTCTTC. The chain uses TRBV7-2 and TRBJ2-1, with a possible D match to TRBD1 (5 bases). V lost 5 bases and J lost 5, with 13 bases in between. Per the germline V gene, CDR1 is SGHTA and CDR2 is FQGNSA. The length of the CDR3 is 14 residues.

This clonotype was seen at least ten times. The chain is built from TRBV5-1 and TRBJ2-7; D not certain. The CDR3 is made up of 13 amino acids. With 0 bases removed from V and 3 bases from J, the gap between germline ends came to 7 bases. CDR1 is SGHRS, CDR2 YFSETQ, per germline. CDR3 residues: CASSLERGYEQYF. CDR3 DNA: TGCGCCAGCAGCTTGGAGAGAGGCTACGAGCAGTACTTC.

This clonotype was observed at least ten times. The J gene is TRBJ2-2, the V gene TRBV12-3 or TRBV12-4; unclear D gene. This CDR3 comprises 12 residues. With 6 bases removed from V and 6 bases from J, the gap between germline ends came to 8 bases. CDR3 nucleotide sequence: TGTGCCAGCAGGCCCTCGCCCGGGGAGCTGTTTTTT. Amino acids: CASRPSPGELFF.

With regard to this clonotype: A read error is possible here, since a much larger clone lies one base away. This chain links TRBV2 with TRBJ2-7, with D possibly being TRBD1 (5 bases). Germline lookup yields CDR1 SNHLY and CDR2 FYNNEI. This CDR3 comprises 16 residues. Trimming pared 0 bases from V and 5 bases from J, leaving 17 bases between. As DNA, the CDR3 is TGTGCCAGCAGTGAAGCCCATCGGGCAGGGCGGCACGAGCAGTACTTC. This sequence encodes CASSEAHRAGRHEQYF. The full variable domain, in which reference TRBV2 and TRBJ2-7 provide the parts outside the CDR3, is EPEVTQTPSHQVTQMGQEVILRCVPISNHLYFYWYRQILGQKVEFLVSFYNNEISEKSEIFDDQFSVERPDGSNFTLKIRSTKLEDSAMYFCASSEAHRAGRHEQYFGPGTRLTVT.

The V gene is TRBV6-5, the J gene TRBJ1-3; perhaps TRBD1 as D (6 bases). V lost 5 bases, J lost 4 bases, and 12 bases lay in between. The CDR3 length is 14 residues. Germline CDR1 MNHEY, CDR2 SVGAGI. CDR3: CASSPTGGGNTIYF. The DNA of the CDR3 is TGTGCCAGCAGTCCGACAGGCGGGGGAAACACCATATATTTT.

V gene TRBV7-9 combines with J gene TRBJ1-6; a possible D gene is TRBD1 (5 bases). The CDR3 is 15 residues long. The V and J ends lost 5 bases and 8 bases respectively, with 16 bases between them. CDR1 is SEHNR and CDR2 is FQNEAQ in the germline V gene (reference sequence). The CDR3: CASSLTGTGDSPLHF. DNA for the CDR3: TGTGCCAGCAGCCTCACCGGGACGGGGGATTCACCCCTCCACTTT. The full variable domain, with the rest looked up from reference TRBV7-9 and TRBJ1-6, is DTGVSQNPRHKITKRGQNVTFRCDPISEHNRLYWYRQTLGQGPEFLTYFQNEAQLEKSRLLSDRFSAERPKGSFSTLEIQRTEQGDSAMYLCASSLTGTGDSPLHFGNGTRLTVT.

The rearrangement uses TRBV29-1 and TRBJ2-7; 7 bases are shared with TRBD1. Germline loops: CDR1 SQVTM, CDR2 ANQGSEA. The CDR3 loop spans 13 amino acids. V was clipped by 7 bases and J by 5 bases; unmatched bases: 11. CDR3 residues: CSADRQGTDEQYF. CDR3 coding DNA: TGCAGCGCCGACCGACAGGGTACGGACGAGCAGTACTTC.

The rearrangement uses TRBV20-1 and TRBJ2-1; 12 bases fit TRBD2. The CDR3 length is 15 residues. The V gene's germline CDR1 is DFQATT and CDR2 SNEGSKA (reference sequence). Trimming cost V 6 bases and J 7 bases; bases outside gene matches: 10. CDR3 DNA: TGCAGTGCAGAAAGACTAGCGGGAGTTGGGAATGAGCAGTTCTTC. Encoded protein: CSAERLAGVGNEQFF.

This chain links TRBV20-1 with TRBJ2-5; D ambiguous. The CDR3 runs to 12 residues. Germline CDR1 reads DFQATT; CDR2 reads SNEGSKA (reference sequence). V lost 2 bases and J 6 bases, leaving 10 bases between the germline ends. CDR3 amino acids: CSARLLTKTQYF. CDR3 bases: TGCAGTGCTAGACTCCTAACCAAGACCCAGTACTTC.

This clonotype has a count of ten or more. The V call is TRBV4-1, the J call TRBJ1-5; TRBD1 matches 7 bases. The CDR3 consists of 15 residues. V was pared by 5 bases and J by 2 bases, with 6 bases of the junction left unmatched. Germline lookup yields CDR1 MGHRA and CDR2 YSYEKL. CDR3 bases: TGCGCCAGCAGCACCATTACAGGGGGCAATCAGCCCCAGCATTTT. Its translation is CASSTITGGNQPQHF.

The V call is TRBV7-9, the J call TRBJ1-2, with TRBD1 identical over 7 bases. The CDR3 is made up of 12 amino acids. Germline loops: CDR1 SEHNR, CDR2 FQNEAQ (reference sequence). V dropped 5 bases and J dropped 8; count of bases not matched to a gene: 5. CDR3 nucleotide sequence: TGTGCCAGCAGCACCCTGACAGGGGGCTACACCTTC. Protein sequence: CASSTLTGGYTF. The complete variable domain, with remaining parts taken from reference TRBV7-9 and TRBJ1-2, reads DTGVSQNPRHKITKRGQNVTFRCDPISEHNRLYWYRQTLGQGPEFLTYFQNEAQLEKSRLLSDRFSAERPKGSFSTLEIQRTEQGDSAMYLCASSTLTGGYTFGSGTRLTVV.

As regards this clonotype: The junction shows a germline mismatch at one end, possibly a read error. The chain employs TRBV28 and TRBJ2-1; D gene unclear. Germline V CDR1 and CDR2: MDHEN, SYDVKM. The length of the CDR3 is 10 residues. The CDR3 sequence: CASSYNEQLF. CDR3 bases: TGTGCCAGCTCATACAATGAGCAGCTCTTC.

This clonotype showed up just a few times. The chain uses TRBV15 and TRBJ2-5, with D tentatively TRBD1 (6 bases). CDR3 size: 14 residues. V shed 3 bases and J shed 2 bases, with 10 bases lying between them. Germline values: CDR1 LNHNV, CDR2 YYDKDF (reference sequence). CDR3 sequence (DNA): TGTGCCACCAGCAGCGGACAGCATCAAGAGACCCAGTACTTC. This sequence encodes CATSSGQHQETQYF.

This clonotype was found many times. V is TRBV5-1 and J is TRBJ2-7, with D tentatively TRBD1 or TRBD2 (5 bases each). The V and J ends lost 0 bases and 2 bases respectively, with 12 bases between them. Germline V gene sequence: CDR1 SGHRS, CDR2 YFSETQ. The CDR3 is made up of 15 amino acids. The CDR3 coding sequence is TGCGCCAGCAGCTTGGCCAGGCCGGGACCCTACGAGCAGTACTTC. Encoded protein: CASSLARPGPYEQYF.

This clonotype was observed at least ten times. This chain connects TRBV20-1 to TRBJ2-7, with TRBD2 identical over 7 bases. V gave up 4 bases and J gave up 0 bases; unmatched junction bases: 15. The CDR3 covers 17 residues. Germline loops: CDR1 DFQATT, CDR2 SNEGSKA (reference sequence). CDR3 DNA: TGCAGTGCTATGGTCGGGAGGAGGCCGAAAATCTCCTACGAGCAGTACTTC. It translates to CSAMVGRRPKISYEQYF.

Worth noting for this clonotype: A read error may produce the germline difference seen at one junction end. The V gene is TRBV6-5, the J gene TRBJ2-7; 7 nucleotides agree with TRBD1. Per germline, CDR1 MNHEY and CDR2 SVGAGI. The CDR3 runs 14 residues. CDR3 amino acids: CAGRIAGGLHEQYF. The CDR3 coding sequence is TGTGCCGGCAGAATCGCAGGGGGTCTACACGAGCAGTACTTC.

In regard to this clonotype: The junction departs from the called germline gene at one end, perhaps through a read error. The chain employs TRBV4-2 and TRBJ2-5; possibly TRBD1 for D (5 bases). The CDR3 is made up of 17 amino acids. Germline lookup yields CDR1 LGHNA and CDR2 YNFKEQ. The CDR3 loop reads CASSEDPPPGIQETQYF. CDR3 bases: TGTGCCAGCAGCGAAGACCCCCCCCCAGGGATACAAGAGACCCAGTACTTC.

This clonotype was recorded a few times. J is TRBJ2-5 and V is TRBV12-3 or TRBV12-4; 8 bases agree with TRBD2. The CDR3 consists of 18 residues. The V and J ends lost 2 bases and 1 base, in that order; junction bases with no gene match: 12. In DNA form, the CDR3 reads TGTGCCAGCAGTTTACTTTCGTCGGCTAGCGGGTTCCAAGAGACCCAGTACTTC. Translating gives CASSLLSSASGFQETQYF.

As concerns this clonotype: A read error may be the cause here, since a much bigger clone is one base away. V usage is TRBV20-1 and J usage is TRBJ2-7; perhaps TRBD1 as D (5 bases). CDR3 length equals 14 residues. Trimming took off 4 bases at V and 2 bases at J, with 15 bases between the two ends. Germline V gives CDR1 DFQATT, CDR2 SNEGSKA (reference sequence). This CDR3 is CSAKGTRAAYEQYF. Here the CDR3 DNA reads TGCAGTGCTAAGGGTACCAGGGCTGCCTACGAGCAGTACTTC.

V gene TRBV20-1 combines with J gene TRBJ2-7, with a tentative D call TRBD2 (6 bases). This CDR3 has 13 residues. Trimming removed 6 bases from V and 4 bases from J, with 16 bases in between. Germline CDR1 reads DFQATT; CDR2 reads SNEGSKA (reference sequence). This CDR3 is CSARGRERYEQYF. CDR3 nucleotides: TGCAGTGCGAGGGGACGGGAGAGGTACGAGCAGTACTTC.